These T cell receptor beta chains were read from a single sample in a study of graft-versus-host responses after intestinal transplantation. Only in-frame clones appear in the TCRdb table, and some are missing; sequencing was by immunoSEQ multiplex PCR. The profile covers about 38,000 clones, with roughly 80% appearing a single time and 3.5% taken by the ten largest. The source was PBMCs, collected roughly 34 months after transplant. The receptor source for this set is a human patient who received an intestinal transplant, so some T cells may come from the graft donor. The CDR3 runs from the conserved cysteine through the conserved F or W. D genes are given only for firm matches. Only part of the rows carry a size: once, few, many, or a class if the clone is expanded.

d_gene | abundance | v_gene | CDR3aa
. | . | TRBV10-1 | CASSDWAGGASPNYGYTF
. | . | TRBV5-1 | CASSSSGQVSYEQYF
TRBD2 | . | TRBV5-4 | CASSLSGGWADTQYF
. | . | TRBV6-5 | CASTEGGPLYEQYF
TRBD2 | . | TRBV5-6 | CASSLGLAQETQYF
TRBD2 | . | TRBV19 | CASSMSLAGVKNIQYF
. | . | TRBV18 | CASSPLMPNYGYTF
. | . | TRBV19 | CASSMDGREQFF
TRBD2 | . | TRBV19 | CASSIRRGVTDTQYF
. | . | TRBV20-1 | CSASAGDGYTF
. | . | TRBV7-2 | CASSLEAAHTDTQYF
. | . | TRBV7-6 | CASSLVVGAEQYF
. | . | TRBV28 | CASSFRQNYEKLFF
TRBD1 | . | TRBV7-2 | CASSLWTGIYGYTF
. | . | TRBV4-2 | CASSQGRGDHEKLFF
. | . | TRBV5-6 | CASSLDLRVSNYGYTF
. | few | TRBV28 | CASSLSVSYEQYF
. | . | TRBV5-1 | CASSSTGFTEAFF
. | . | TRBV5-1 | CASRVNTNTEAFF
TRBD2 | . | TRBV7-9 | CASSSRLAGGPTGELFF
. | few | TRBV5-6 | CASSLAAGAHEQYF
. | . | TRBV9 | CASSPQVGGQTQYF
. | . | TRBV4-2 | CASSQDPVQEAFF
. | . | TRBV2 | CASSKEETQYF
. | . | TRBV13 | CASSFSTATNEKLFF